This passage covers 12 T cell receptor beta chains from one sample sequenced in a study of CD8 T cells in ankylosing spondylitis. General study findings and limits: Seemingly distinctive of ankylosing spondylitis blood was a TCR beta motif formed by eight highly homologous variants.

These TCRs are of unknown antigen specificity. TCRdb redid the calling of the 5' RACE reads with MiXCR, one entry per CDR3 protein. Of about 210,000 distinct CDR3 sequences in the sample, more than 5.5% were seen once. Sequences were obtained from blood, either unsorted or a sorted T cell fraction (not recorded which). All receptors derive from a male donor with ankylosing spondylitis.

The chain joins TRBV6-5 to TRBJ1-1; a weak D match, TRBD1 (6 bases). Deletions cut 1 base from V and 4 bases from J, with 10 bases between. CDR1 and CDR2 (germline): MNHEY, SVGAGI. The CDR3 has 14 residues. As DNA, the CDR3 is TGTGCCAGCAGTTACTTCGGGGGGCCCACTGAAGCTTTCTTT. It codes for CASSYFGGPTEAFF.

This clonotype was seen only a few times. This chain connects TRBV9 to TRBJ2-3, with D unclear. Trimming pared 3 bases from V and 0 bases from J, leaving 11 bases between. Germline CDR1 and CDR2: SGDLS and YYNGEE. There are 15 residues in the CDR3. CDR3 region: CASSATAQSTDTQYF. As DNA, the CDR3 is TGTGCCAGCAGCGCCACAGCGCAGAGCACAGATACGCAGTATTTT.

This clonotype was counted a few times. The chain links TRBV4-1 to TRBJ2-7; 11 positions match TRBD2. The CDR3 is made up of 17 amino acids. The trim removed 4 bases at V and 2 bases at J, leaving 10 bases unmatched. Looked up from germline, CDR1 is MGHRA and CDR2 is YSYEKL. The DNA for the CDR3 is TGCGCCAGCAGCCCGAGGGCTAGCGGGAGGACGACCTACGAGCAGTACTTC. Amino acids: CASSPRASGRTTYEQYF.

The J gene is TRBJ2-7, the V gene TRBV2; D ambiguous. Trimming removed 4 bases from V and 3 bases from J, with 10 bases in between. The CDR3 has 13 residues. Germline CDR1 is SNHLY and CDR2 is FYNNEI. The CDR3 region has the DNA TGTGCCAGCAGTGGTCGGGCTAACTACGAGCAGTACTTC. Translation: CASSGRANYEQYF.

This clonotype has ten or more counts. CDR3 in DNA: TGTGCCAGCAGTTTATTGGGGTACTCACGGGAGCAGTACTTC. Encoded protein: CASSLLGYSREQYF. The chain carries TRBV28 and TRBJ2-7; D is uncertain. Germline V gives CDR1 MDHEN, CDR2 SYDVKM. The germline V and J ends were trimmed by 1 base and 7 bases, with 14 bases remaining between them. The CDR3 spans 14 residues. Full variable domain (remainder filled in from reference TRBV28 and TRBJ2-7): DVKVTQSSRYLVKRTGEKVFLECVQDMDHENMFWYRQDPGLGLRLIYFSYDVKMKEKGDIPEGYSVSREKKERFSLILESASTNQTSMYLCASSLLGYSREQYFGPGTRLTVT.

This clonotype was recorded at least ten times. The chain joins TRBV6-4 to TRBJ2-7; TRBD1 agrees at 8 bases. Germline V lookup: CDR1 MRHNA, CDR2 SNTAGT. J gave up 0 bases and V 6 bases, and 4 bases lay outside the gene matches. CDR3 length equals 14 residues. The CDR3 DNA reads TGTGCCAGCAGAATCGACAGGGGCTCCTACGAGCAGTACTTC. It is translated as CASRIDRGSYEQYF.

The CDR3 nucleotides read TGCGCCAGCAGCTTGGTGCTGGGGGTGGACAATGAGCAGTTCTTC. It is translated as CASSLVLGVDNEQFF. The chain uses TRBV5-1 and TRBJ2-1, with D tentatively TRBD1 or TRBD2 (5 bases each). This CDR3 is 15 amino acids long. V was trimmed by 0 bases and J by 5 bases, leaving 12 bases between them. The germline CDR1 and CDR2 sequences are SGHRS and YFSETQ.

This clonotype came up many times. In DNA, the CDR3 is TGCGCCAGTACAGGGATGAACACTGAAGCTTTCTTT. It is translated as CASTGMNTEAFF. The chain uses TRBV5-1 and TRBJ1-1; the D gene is possibly TRBD1 (6 bases). The V end was cut by 8 bases, the J end by 0 bases, with 8 bases between. The germline gives CDR1 SGHRS, CDR2 YFSETQ. The CDR3 is made up of 12 amino acids.

The rearrangement uses TRBV12-5 and TRBJ2-1, with TRBD2 matching over 12 bases. CDR3 length equals 15 residues. Germline V CDR1 and CDR2: LGHNT, FRNRAP. The V and J ends lost 7 bases and 7 bases, in that order; junction bases with no gene match: 8. CDR3 region: CASAATSGRGNEQFF. The CDR3 DNA follows: TGTGCTAGTGCCGCGACTAGCGGGAGAGGGAATGAGCAGTTCTTC. The full variable domain, completed using reference TRBV12-5 and TRBJ2-1, is DARVTQTPRHKVTEMGQEVTMRCQPILGHNTVFWYRQTMMQGLELLAYFRNRAPLDDSGMPKDRFSAEMPDATLATLKIQPSEPRDSAVYFCASAATSGRGNEQFFGPGTRLTVL.

This chain connects TRBV6-5 to TRBJ1-4; D unclear. Trimming left V 4 bases short and J 8 bases short, with 14 bases between. The germline CDR1 and CDR2 sequences are MNHEY and SVGAGI. The CDR3 is made up of 14 amino acids. The CDR3 loop reads CASSLSSPGEKLFF. For the CDR3, the DNA is TGTGCCAGCAGTTTAAGTTCACCGGGGGAAAAACTGTTTTTT.

In this sample, this clonotype turned up many times. V usage is TRBV20-1 and J usage is TRBJ2-3, with a possible D match to TRBD2 (6 bases). CDR3 size: 17 residues. The germline CDR1 and CDR2 sequences are DFQATT and SNEGSKA (reference sequence). Trimming took off 0 bases at V and 4 bases at J, with 20 bases between the two ends. CDR3 in amino acids: CSARERIYSGGADTQYF. CDR3 DNA: TGCAGTGCTAGAGAGAGGATTTATAGCGGCGGGGCAGATACGCAGTATTTT.

In its sample, this clonotype was seen many times. The rearrangement uses TRBV4-1 and TRBJ1-2; D is unclear. In germline, CDR1 is MGHRA, CDR2 YSYEKL. V shed 0 bases and J shed 7 bases, with 18 bases lying between them. The CDR3 has 16 residues. CDR3: CASSQEPGISAGGYTF. The CDR3 nucleotides are TGCGCCAGCAGCCAAGAACCGGGGATCAGTGCGGGTGGCTACACCTTC.